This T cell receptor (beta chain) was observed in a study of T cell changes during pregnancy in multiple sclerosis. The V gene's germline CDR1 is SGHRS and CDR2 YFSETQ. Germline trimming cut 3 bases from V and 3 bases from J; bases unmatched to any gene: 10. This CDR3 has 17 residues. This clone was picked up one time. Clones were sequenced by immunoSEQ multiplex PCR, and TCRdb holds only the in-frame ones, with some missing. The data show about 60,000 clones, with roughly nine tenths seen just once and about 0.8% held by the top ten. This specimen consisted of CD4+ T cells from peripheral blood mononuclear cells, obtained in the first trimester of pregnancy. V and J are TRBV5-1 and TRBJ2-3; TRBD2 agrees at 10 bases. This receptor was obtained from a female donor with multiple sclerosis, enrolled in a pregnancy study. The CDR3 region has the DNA TGCGCCAGCAGCTCCTTCGAGCGGGGGGGCGTTACAGATACGCAGTATTTT. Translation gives CASSSFERGGVTDTQYF.